This TCR beta chain is drawn from a study of T cells in Graves' hyperthyroidism and ophthalmopathy. General observations from the study: Also found in blood were most expanded thyroid clonotypes above 0.001.

Researchers amplified the TCR beta CDR3 regions from RNA transcripts. Carried out on the TCR CDR3, a first-round RT-PCR used the HTBI primer set. TCRdb fed the multiplex PCR reads into MiXCR, producing one record per CDR3 protein. The sample consists of roughly 700,000 distinct CDR3 sequences, less than 15% of them appearing once. This clonotype was picked up many times. Its specificity is unknown. The source of this sequence is a woman in her late teens or twenties with Graves' hyperthyroidism. Material for sequencing was blood.

The chain's CDR3 is CAWSTGRETQYF. The CDR3 nucleotides read TGTGCCTGGAGTACAGGGAGGGAGACCCAGTACTTC. The chain links TRBV30 to TRBJ2-5; D assignment may be TRBD1 or TRBD2 (6 bases each). Deletions cut 2 bases from V and 5 bases from J, with 9 bases between. Germline CDR1 reads GTSNPN; CDR2 reads SVGIG (reference sequence). This CDR3 has 12 residues.